These T cell receptor beta chains were read from a single sample in a study of T cells in Graves' hyperthyroidism and ophthalmopathy. TCRdb ran MiXCR on the multiplex PCR reads and lists one entry per CDR3 protein. The sample gives about 620,000 distinct CDR3 sequences, 15% to 20% of which show up once; around 3.9% is in the top ten. Source material: blood. These receptors were obtained from a woman aged 25-40 years with Graves' hyperthyroidism. Each CDR3 is given with its conserved first and last residue. The D gene is left open where the match is weak. Expanded clones are given a class, and other clones once, few, many or no size at all.

TRBV6-1	few	TRBJ2-1	-	CASSDRSGWNNEQFF	TGTGCCAGCAGTGATCGGTCCGGGTGGAACAATGAGCAGTTCTTC
TRBV27	many	TRBJ2-7	-	CASSSISIPPYEQYF	TGTGCCAGCAGTTCTATTTCCATCCCTCCCTACGAGCAGTACTTC
TRBV5-1	-	TRBJ2-7	TRBD2	CASSLEKTSGQLF	TGCGCCAGCAGCTTGGAGAAGACTAGCGGGCAACTCTTC
TRBV29-1	many	TRBJ2-1	TRBD1	CSVDDRVLDNEQFF	TGCAGCGTTGATGACAGGGTGTTAGACAATGAGCAGTTCTTC
TRBV28	many	TRBJ2-4	-	CASSPGHGTIRNIQYF	TGTGCCAGCAGCCCAGGGCACGGGACAATAAGAAACATTCAGTACTTC
TRBV6-1	many	TRBJ2-5	TRBD2	CASSDVLAGGPNPETQYF	TGTGCCAGCAGTGATGTACTAGCGGGAGGGCCGAATCCAGAGACCCAGTACTTC
TRBV12-3/TRBV12-4	many	TRBJ2-1	TRBD2	CASSLYGGRVHEQFF	TGTGCCAGCAGTTTATATGGCGGGAGGGTCCATGAGCAGTTCTTC
TRBV28	-	TRBJ2-5	-	CASSLGGKTQYF	TGTGCCAGCAGTTTAGGAGGGAAGACCCAGTACTTC
TRBV7-9	few	TRBJ2-2	TRBD2	CASSSGLADAGELFF	TGTGCCAGCAGCTCGGGACTAGCCGACGCCGGGGAGCTGTTTTTT
TRBV9	many	TRBJ1-5	-	CASSGPGIENAAQHF	TGTGCCAGCAGCGGACCAGGAATAGAGAACGCGGCCCAGCATTTT
TRBV20-1	few	TRBJ1-3	-	CSAREGRGNTIYF	TGCAGTGCTAGAGAGGGCAGGGGAAACACCATATATTTT
TRBV2	many	TRBJ2-7	-	CASSELGGGDYEQYF	TGTGCCAGCAGTGAATTGGGGGGAGGAGACTACGAGCAGTACTTC
TRBV7-9	many	TRBJ2-5	-	CASSLAVAQTPTQYF	TGTGCCAGCAGCTTAGCCGTCGCTCAGACCCCTACCCAGTACTTC
TRBV7-2	many	TRBJ2-7	TRBD2	CASSLGASGPYEQYF	TGTGCCAGCAGCTTAGGGGCTAGCGGCCCCTACGAGCAGTACTTC
TRBV24-1	few	TRBJ2-3	-	CATSAGPFSGTSTDTQYF	TGTGCCACCAGTGCGGGACCTTTTAGCGGAACTAGCACAGATACGCAGTATTTT
TRBV7-2	many	TRBJ2-1	-	CASSFGTLANEQFF	TGTGCCAGCAGCTTCGGGACTCTGGCCAATGAGCAGTTCTTC
TRBV11-2	many	TRBJ2-7	-	CASSHLLGDEQYF	TGTGCCAGCAGTCACCTGTTGGGGGACGAGCAGTACTTC
TRBV27	-	TRBJ1-6	TRBD1	CASSPNWTGGDNSPLHF	TGTGCCAGCAGTCCTAATTGGACAGGGGGCGACAATTCACCCCTCCACTTT
TRBV6-5	many	TRBJ2-1	TRBD2	CASSYAGVTTNEQFF	TGTGCCAGCAGTTACGCGGGAGTTACCACCAATGAGCAGTTCTTC